This T cell receptor (beta chain) was sequenced during a study of blood T cell repertoires in COVID-19 (TCRdb year 2020). General notes on the study: The collaborator samples originated in the United States, Italy and Spain and spanned the acute and convalescent phases of COVID-19. The repertoires were released in a freely available public database intended as a resource for research on the immune response to SARS-CoV-2. The samples were drawn from two sources: the first 160 participants of the ongoing ImmuneRACE study, and 1,200 or so subjects contributed by 6 global collaborators. The material from the prospective study consisted of cDNA or gDNA derived from T cells, B-cell-depleted T cells, or PBMCs. HLA class I and class II types, where available, came from metadata supplied by the sample provider rather than from assay-based typing. The dataset comprised deeply sampled blood TCRbeta repertoires from subjects exposed to, actively infected with, or recovered from COVID-19. Sample metadata almost always included a de-identified subject ID, COVID-19 status, age in years and sex. The paper's findings and limits, for the study overall: Clinical and demographic metadata were provided uncurated, with the amount varying by source and participant.

Participants in the prospective study were aged roughly 18 to 100 years, lived in 20 to 30 United States geographic areas, and enrolled through a virtual design. In the prospective study, cohorts were assigned on the basis of participant-reported clinical history obtained from a screening survey and a study questionnaire. Recovered participants in ImmuneRACE Cohort 3 were defined as having two consecutive negative NP/OP PCR tests, clearance from a healthcare professional, or resolution of symptoms. Each participant in the prospective study had whole blood, serum and a nasopharyngeal or oropharyngeal swab collected by mobile phlebotomists. Over an approximately 2-month period, participants in the prospective study had the option of providing additional blood draws and questionnaires. Before DNA extraction, blood samples from the prospective study were shipped at room temperature or frozen. Comments on this clone: Its antigen is currently not known. No clone much larger than this one lies a single base away; base qualities are absent.

TCRbeta CDR3 regions were amplified from genomic DNA using the immunoSEQ Assay, a bias-controlled multiplex PCR. The source study handled its data this way. The number of nucleated cells in each sample was estimated from the amplification of reference gene primers within the assay. To quantify the absolute abundance of each unique TCRbeta CDR3 rearrangement, sequence reads were collapsed and filtered. For each sample, productive Simpson clonality was calculated as the square root of Simpson's diversity index over productive rearrangements. The clones in this table, taken by TCRdb from immuneACCESS, are in-frame only. Not every clone is retained; where verified, under half of the shortfall comes from an unresolved V gene, and the cause of the rest is unknown. V and J calls and clone size are those listed in that table; D and trimming were worked out from the DNA. Across this sample there are about 130,000 clones, with 86% seen only once. The ten biggest clones cover roughly 2.3% of the sample.

The sequenced material came from PBMCs or T cells enriched from blood (not recorded which). The receptor was isolated from a woman aged 50 to 65 who had recovered from COVID-19.

The nucleotides read TGTGCCAGCAGAGGACAGACCGTTGGAAACACCATATATTTT. This translates into CASRGQTVGNTIYF. In this chain, TRBV2 is recombined with TRBJ1-3; the best D guess is TRBD1, with 6 bases matching. The V end loses 6 bases and the J end loses 3 bases, and a stretch of 12 bases separates them. Measured from the cysteine to the phenylalanine, the CDR3 is 14 residues long. CDR3 DNA only is kept here, 42 bases in frame from base 1. CDR1 SNHLY and CDR2 FYNNEI are derived from the germline V gene.